This T cell receptor (beta chain) was identified during a study of prognosis after radiotherapy for stage I lung cancer. Study information: Distant metastases were recorded in four patients after radiotherapy, at a median of about 7 months, and no significant progression was recorded in around 16.

Two-round multiplex PCR, the amplification method, yielded TCR beta CDR3 from genomic DNA. First-round PCR used primers specific to each TRBV and TRBJ gene. In TCRdb, the multiplex PCR reads were re-called with MiXCR into one record per CDR3 protein. The sample includes approximately 25,000 distinct CDR3 sequences, approximately 40% seen only once; the top ten take around a fifth. Peripheral blood, approximately 6 milliliters per draw, was collected at each of two time points. CDR3 size: 10 residues. Germline assignment: CDR1 MRHNA and CDR2 SNTAGT. This clonotype was seen a handful of times. This likely traces to a read error, being one base from a far larger clone.

The receptor's source is a donor aged 50 or older with non-small cell lung cancer. The rearrangement joins TRBV6-4 to TRBJ2-7; unclear D gene. The material sequenced was PBMCs, taken before or after stereotactic body radiation therapy (not recorded which). The CDR3 nucleotides read TGTGCCAGCAGTGACTACGATCAGTACTTC. Protein sequence: CASSDYDQYF.